The 2 T cell receptor beta chains in this list originate from one sample, sequenced in a study of blood T cells in healthy people across ages. Sample-barcoded 5' priming and a J-beta primer mix drove a second PCR of 7 to 11 cycles. MiXCR was run by TCRdb on the 5' RACE reads, yielding one entry per CDR3 protein. Of roughly 800,000 distinct CDR3 sequences in the sample, roughly 64% were seen once. The sequencing sample was made of blood. The receptor set was obtained from a man between 25 and 39 years old in good health.

Concerning this clonotype itself: The junction and the germline gene differ at one end; a read error may be behind it. The genes are TRBV3-1 and TRBJ1-5; 7 bases are shared with TRBD1. This CDR3 has 15 residues. Germline V gene sequence: CDR1 LGHDT, CDR2 YNNKEL (reference sequence). The CDR3 reads CASSQGQGGGQPRHF. The CDR3 DNA is TGTGCCAGCAGCCAAGGACAGGGTGGCGGTCAGCCCCGGCATTTT.

The CDR3 DNA is TGTGCCAGCAGCTTAATCGCCCCCCACCCCCACGAGCAGTTCTTC. Residues: CASSLIAPHPHEQFF. This rearrangement joins TRBV7-2 to TRBJ2-1, with D unclear. The CDR3 has 15 amino acids. V lost 2 bases and J 10 bases, leaving 18 bases between the germline ends. Per germline, CDR1 SGHTA and CDR2 FQGNSA.